These T cell receptor beta chains were read from a single sample in a study of OX40 agonist ivuxolimab in advanced cancers. Repertoires were generated with immunoSEQ multiplex PCR, while TCRdb's copy carries only in-frame clones and drops some. This sample carries 70,000 to 95,000 clones, under 95% of them seen once, and the ten largest clones take around 0.5%. The sample in question was CD4+ or CD8+ T cells sorted from blood, obtained in a trial of the OX40 agonist ivuxolimab. All receptors come from an adult with an advanced solid tumor such as melanoma, head and neck, liver or kidney cancer. Both conserved end residues are part of each CDR3. Fields, in order: J gene, clone size, V gene, D gene, CDR3 DNA, CDR3 protein. A D gene is named only where the DNA matches it firmly. Clone size appears in some rows only: once, few, many, or a class for an expanded clone.

>TRBJ2-1|NA|TRBV19|NA
TGTGCCAGTGAGACCTTAAGGGATGGGGGTGAGCAGTTCTTC
CASETLRDGGEQFF
>TRBJ2-5|NA|TRBV11-3|NA
TGTGCCAGCAGCTTATTAGGGGAGACCCAGTACTTC
CASSLLGETQYF
>TRBJ2-5|NA|TRBV5-5|TRBD1
TGTGCCAACCGGGACAGTAGGTTTCCCCAGTACTTC
CANRDSRFPQYF
>TRBJ2-3|NA|TRBV27|TRBD2
TGTGCCAGCAACCCCCGAGCCGGGACTAGCAGTTCAGATACGCAGTATTTT
CASNPRAGTSSSDTQYF
>TRBJ2-1|once|TRBV7-9|TRBD1
TGTGCCAGCAGCACCGGGACAGGGGGCAAGAATGAGCAGTTCTTC
CASSTGTGGKNEQFF
>TRBJ2-1|NA|TRBV4-2|NA
TGTGCCAGCAGCTTGGGAGCCGACGATGAGCAGTTCTTC
CASSLGADDEQFF
>TRBJ2-5|NA|TRBV4-2|TRBD2
TGTGCCAGCAGCCAAGGACTAGCGGGGGGGCAAGAGGCCCAGTACTTC
CASSQGLAGGQEAQYF
>TRBJ1-1|NA|TRBV10-2|NA
TGCGCCAGCAGTCAGGGCACTGAAGCTTTCTTT
CASSQGTEAFF
>TRBJ1-2|NA|TRBV2|NA
TGTGCCAGCAGTGAGTCGGTGTGGGGGAATGTTAAGGGCTACACCTTC
CASSESVWGNVKGYTF
>TRBJ2-1|once|TRBV11-3|NA
TGTGCCAGCAGCCCAAACCGGGGGACCTGGAACAATGAGCAGTTCTTC
CASSPNRGTWNNEQFF
>TRBJ1-2|NA|TRBV19|NA
TGTGCCAGTAGTATAGGGGGGGCCGACTATGGCTACACCTTC
CASSIGGADYGYTF
>TRBJ1-2|NA|TRBV18|NA
TGTGCCAGCTCACCGGGGGCAGGGCATGGCTACACCTTC
CASSPGAGHGYTF
>TRBJ2-7|NA|TRBV11-3|NA
TGTGCCAGCAGCCCCCGCGGGGCGGCAACCTACGAGCAGTACTTC
CASSPRGAATYEQYF
>TRBJ1-1|NA|TRBV29-1|TRBD1
TGCAGCGTCGGAGGGGACAGTCTTGAAGCTTTCTTT
CSVGGDSLEAFF
>TRBJ2-1|NA|TRBV10-2|NA
TGCGCCAGCAGTGACGGGACTCAGGAGCAGTTCTTC
CASSDGTQEQFF
>TRBJ2-7|NA|TRBV6-5|NA
TGTGCCAGCAGTCGCCGGGCCTTAAGAGAGGATGAGCAGTACTTC
CASSRRALREDEQYF
>TRBJ2-7|NA|TRBV6-1|NA
TGTGCCAGCAGTGAAAGGCAGGGCAGGTACGAGCAGTACTTC
CASSERQGRYEQYF
>TRBJ2-3|NA|TRBV19|NA
TGTGCCAGTGACAAGGGGGACGGCACAGATACGCAGTATTTT
CASDKGDGTDTQYF
>TRBJ1-4|NA|TRBV5-4|NA
TGTGCCAGCAGCTTGGGCAGCGCAACTAATGAAAAACTGTTTTTT
CASSLGSATNEKLFF
>TRBJ2-7|NA|TRBV5-4|TRBD1
TGTGCCAGCAGCCTAGGACAGGGGGCGTCTTCCGAGCAGTACTTC
CASSLGQGASSEQYF
>TRBJ1-5|NA|TRBV30|TRBD1
TGTGCCTGGAGTAACAGGGGGATCAGTCAGCCCCAGCATTTT
CAWSNRGISQPQHF
>TRBJ2-3|NA|TRBV5-4|TRBD2
TGTGCCAGCAGCCGCGGGGGGTCGGTCACAGATACGCAGTATTTT
CASSRGGSVTDTQYF
>TRBJ2-1|few|TRBV11-2|TRBD2
TGTGCCAGCAACAGAGCGGGGGGCTACAATGAGCAGTTCTTC
CASNRAGGYNEQFF
>TRBJ1-1|NA|TRBV7-7|NA
TGTGCTAGCAGCAATAAAGAAGGCGAGGGAGCTTTCTTT
CASSNKEGEGAFF
>TRBJ1-2|NA|TRBV25-1|NA
TGTGCCAGCTCCCCAGGACTTTATGGCTACACCTTC
CASSPGLYGYTF
>TRBJ2-1|NA|TRBV7-9|TRBD2
TGTGCCAGCAGCTTGAGCGGGAGGGCCCAGGGCCTTCAGTTCTTC
CASSLSGRAQGLQFF
>TRBJ2-4|NA|TRBV6-1|TRBD2
TGTGCCAGCCGGCGGGAGACCATTCAGTACTTC
CASRRETIQYF
>TRBJ2-1|NA|TRBV29-1|TRBD1
TGCAGCGTCACGGGACAGATCAATGAGCAGTTCTTC
CSVTGQINEQFF
>TRBJ2-5|NA|TRBV11-3|NA
TGTGCCAGCAGCCCCTCTTTCGGCCAAGAGACCCAGTACTTC
CASSPSFGQETQYF
>TRBJ2-1|many|TRBV7-3|TRBD2
TGTGCCAGCAGCCTCGGGACTAGCGTCTACAATGAGCAGTTCTTC
CASSLGTSVYNEQFF
>TRBJ1-2|NA|TRBV6-5|NA
TGTGCCAGCACCCCCGGACACTCAAACTATGGCTACACCTTC
CASTPGHSNYGYTF
>TRBJ2-3|NA|TRBV6-5|NA
TGTGCCACCATAACAGATACGCAGTATTTT
CATITDTQYF
>TRBJ1-2|few|TRBV2|NA
TGTGCCAGCAGTGGGGCACAGGCCTATGGCTACACCTTC
CASSGAQAYGYTF
>TRBJ1-2|NA|TRBV6-5|NA
TGTGCCAGCAGTCGGGGTGGGTATGGCTACACCTTC
CASSRGGYGYTF
>TRBJ1-5|NA|TRBV7-8|NA
TGTGCCAGCAGCATCCGCGGGGGGAGTATGGGCAATCAGCCCCAGCATTTT
CASSIRGGSMGNQPQHF
>TRBJ1-2|NA|TRBV5-1|NA
TGCGCCAGCACATTGGCCCCGGGGGCCGAGGGCTACACCTTC
CASTLAPGAEGYTF
>TRBJ2-1|NA|TRBV9|TRBD2
TGTGCCAGCAGCGTTACGGGAGGCTCCTACAATGAGCAGTTCTTC
CASSVTGGSYNEQFF
>TRBJ1-2|once|TRBV6-5|NA
TGTGCCAGCAGTGAACGGAGCCATGGCTACACCTTC
CASSERSHGYTF
>TRBJ2-5|NA|TRBV2|NA
TGTGCCAGCAGTGTTGAGGGATATACCCAGTACTTC
CASSVEGYTQYF
>TRBJ2-7|once|TRBV19|NA
TGTGCCAGTAGTTCTTTCGGGGACGGTGGAGGTTACGAGCAGTACTTC
CASSSFGDGGGYEQYF
>TRBJ1-5|NA|TRBV6-1|TRBD1
TGTGCCAGCAGTGACGACAGGGGGTTCTATCAGCCCCAGCATTTT
CASSDDRGFYQPQHF
>TRBJ1-1|NA|TRBV7-9|NA
TGTGCCAGCAGCTTAGGAGGGGCCTTCGCCGGGGACACTGAAGCTTTCTTT
CASSLGGAFAGDTEAFF
>TRBJ2-4|NA|TRBV11-3|NA
TGTGCCAGCAGCCCCAACATGGCCAAAAACATTCAGTACTTC
CASSPNMAKNIQYF
>TRBJ2-1|once|TRBV19|TRBD2
TGTGCCAGTAATTCGCGGACTAGCGGCTTCGGAGGCAATGAGCAGTTCTTC
CASNSRTSGFGGNEQFF
>TRBJ2-1|NA|TRBV4-2|TRBD2
TGTGCCAGCAGCCAAGTTTCCAGCGGGGGGGCCGGGCACAATGAGCAGTTCTTC
CASSQVSSGGAGHNEQFF
>TRBJ1-1|NA|TRBV5-1|NA
TGCGCCAGCAGCAGGGGGAATGCTGAAGCTTTCTTT
CASSRGNAEAFF
>TRBJ2-3|NA|TRBV5-1|NA
TGCGCCAGCACCGTCGGGACGCTCACAGATACGCAGTATTTT
CASTVGTLTDTQYF
>TRBJ2-1|NA|TRBV6-5|NA
TGTGCCAGCAGTAAAACAGGGGGGGCCTACAATGAGCAGTTCTTC
CASSKTGGAYNEQFF
>TRBJ2-7|NA|TRBV6-6|TRBD2
TGTGCCAGCAGTTCGGGAGGACCCTACGAGCAGTACTTC
CASSSGGPYEQYF
>TRBJ1-1|NA|TRBV30|NA
TGTGCCTGGAGTGTACAGGAGAGATCCTTCTTT
CAWSVQERSFF
>TRBJ2-1|NA|TRBV19|NA
TGTGCCAGTAGGACCAGTCCTTACAATGAGCAGTTCTTC
CASRTSPYNEQFF
>TRBJ2-1|once|TRBV5-1|TRBD1
TGCGCCAGCAGCTTGGCCTGGGACAGGGATGAGCAGTTCTTC
CASSLAWDRDEQFF
>TRBJ1-2|NA|TRBV6-5|NA
TGTGCCAGCAGCCCACATCAGGGTGACTATGGCTACACCTTC
CASSPHQGDYGYTF
>TRBJ2-7|few|TRBV5-1|TRBD2
TGCGCCAGCAGACGGGAGGGGTCCTACGAGCAGTACTTC
CASRREGSYEQYF
>TRBJ2-3|NA|TRBV18|NA
TGTGCCAGCTCAGGGTACGCGGAGAGCACAGATACGCAGTATTTT
CASSGYAESTDTQYF
>TRBJ1-2|NA|TRBV7-8|TRBD1
TGTGCCAGCAGCTCCGCTCACCCGGGACAGGGGATAGGCTACACCTTC
CASSSAHPGQGIGYTF
>TRBJ1-1|NA|TRBV6-5|NA
TGTGCCAGCAGACTGGACGGAAACACTGAAGCTTTCTTT
CASRLDGNTEAFF
>TRBJ1-5|NA|TRBV7-6|TRBD1
TGTGCCAGCAGCCTAGGGACAGGGAATAGCAATCAGCCCCAGCATTTT
CASSLGTGNSNQPQHF
>TRBJ2-6|few|TRBV9|TRBD1
TGTGCCAGCAGACCTGGACAGGGTGCTGGGGCCAACGTCCTGACTTTC
CASRPGQGAGANVLTF
>TRBJ1-1|NA|TRBV6-5|TRBD1
TGTGCCAGCAGTTACTCTCACGACAGGGGAACTGAAGCTTTCTTT
CASSYSHDRGTEAFF